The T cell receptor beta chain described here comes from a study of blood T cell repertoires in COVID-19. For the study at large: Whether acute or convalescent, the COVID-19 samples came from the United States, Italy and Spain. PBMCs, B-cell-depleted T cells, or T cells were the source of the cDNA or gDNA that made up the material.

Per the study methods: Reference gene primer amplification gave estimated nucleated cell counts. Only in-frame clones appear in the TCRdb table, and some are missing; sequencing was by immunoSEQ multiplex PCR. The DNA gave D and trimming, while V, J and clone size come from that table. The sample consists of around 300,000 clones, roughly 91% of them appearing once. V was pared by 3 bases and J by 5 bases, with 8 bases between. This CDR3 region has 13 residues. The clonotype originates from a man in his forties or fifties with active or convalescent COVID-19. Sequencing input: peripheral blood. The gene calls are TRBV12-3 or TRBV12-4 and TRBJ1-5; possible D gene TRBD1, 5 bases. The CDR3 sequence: CASSLTAYQPQHF. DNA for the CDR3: TGTGCCAGCAGTTTGACAGCCTATCAGCCCCAGCATTTT.